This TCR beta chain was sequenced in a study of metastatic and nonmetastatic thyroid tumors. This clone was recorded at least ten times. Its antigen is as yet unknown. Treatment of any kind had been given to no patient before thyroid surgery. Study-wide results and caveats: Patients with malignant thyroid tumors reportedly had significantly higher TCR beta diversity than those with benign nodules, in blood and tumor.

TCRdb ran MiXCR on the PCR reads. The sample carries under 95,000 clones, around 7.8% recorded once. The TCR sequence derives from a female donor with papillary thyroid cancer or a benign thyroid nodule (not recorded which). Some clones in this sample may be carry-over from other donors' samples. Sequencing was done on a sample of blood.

The CDR3 DNA follows: TGTGCCAGCAGCGGAGCGGCGGGGTCACCCCTCCACTTT. Amino acid sequence: CASSGAAGSPLHF. The V gene is TRBV9, the J gene TRBJ1-6; unclear D gene. The germline gives CDR1 SGDLS, CDR2 YYNGEE. This CDR3 spans 13 amino acids. The V and J ends lost 3 bases and 10 bases respectively, with 11 bases between them.